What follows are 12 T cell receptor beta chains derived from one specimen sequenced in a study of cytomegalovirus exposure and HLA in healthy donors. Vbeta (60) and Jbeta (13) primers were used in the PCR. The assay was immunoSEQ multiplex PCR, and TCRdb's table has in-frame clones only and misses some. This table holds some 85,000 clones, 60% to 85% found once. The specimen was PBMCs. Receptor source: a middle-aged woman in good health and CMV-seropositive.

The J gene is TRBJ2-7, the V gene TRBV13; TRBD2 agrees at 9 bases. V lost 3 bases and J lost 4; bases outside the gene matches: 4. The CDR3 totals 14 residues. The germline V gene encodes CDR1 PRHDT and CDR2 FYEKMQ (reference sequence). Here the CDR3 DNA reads TGTGCCAGCAGCTTGAGACTAGCGGCTTACGAGCAGTACTTC. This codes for CASSLRLAAYEQYF.

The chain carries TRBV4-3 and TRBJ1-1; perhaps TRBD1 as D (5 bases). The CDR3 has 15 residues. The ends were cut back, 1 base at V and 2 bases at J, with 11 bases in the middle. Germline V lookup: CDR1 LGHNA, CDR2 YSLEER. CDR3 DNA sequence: TGCGCCAGCAGCCAAGTAGGGCGGACAAACACTGAAGCTTTCTTT. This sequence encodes CASSQVGRTNTEAFF.

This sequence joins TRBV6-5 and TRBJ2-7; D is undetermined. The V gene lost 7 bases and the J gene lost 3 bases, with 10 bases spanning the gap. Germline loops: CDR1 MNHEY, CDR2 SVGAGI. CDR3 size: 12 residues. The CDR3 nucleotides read TGTGCCAGCATCAAGAGTGACTACGAGCAGTACTTC. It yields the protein CASIKSDYEQYF.

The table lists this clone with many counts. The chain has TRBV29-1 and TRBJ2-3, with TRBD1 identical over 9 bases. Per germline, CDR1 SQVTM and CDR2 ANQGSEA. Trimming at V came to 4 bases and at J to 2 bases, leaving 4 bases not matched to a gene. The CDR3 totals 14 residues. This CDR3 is CSVGQGVVTDTQYF. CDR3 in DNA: TGCAGCGTTGGACAGGGGGTGGTCACAGATACGCAGTATTTT.

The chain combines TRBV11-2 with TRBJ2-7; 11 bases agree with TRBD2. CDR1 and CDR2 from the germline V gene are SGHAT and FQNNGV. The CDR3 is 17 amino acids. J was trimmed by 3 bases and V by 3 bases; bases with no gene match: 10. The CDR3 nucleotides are TGTGCCAGCAGCTTGAGCCTAGCGGGAGGAGGTCTCTACGAGCAGTACTTC. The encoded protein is CASSLSLAGGGLYEQYF. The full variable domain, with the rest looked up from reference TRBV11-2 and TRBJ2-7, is EAGVAQSPRYKIIEKRQSVAFWCNPISGHATLYWYQQILGQGPKLLIQFQNNGVVDDSQLPKDRFSAERLKGVDSTLKIQPAKLEDSAVYLCASSLSLAGGGLYEQYFGPGTRLTVT.

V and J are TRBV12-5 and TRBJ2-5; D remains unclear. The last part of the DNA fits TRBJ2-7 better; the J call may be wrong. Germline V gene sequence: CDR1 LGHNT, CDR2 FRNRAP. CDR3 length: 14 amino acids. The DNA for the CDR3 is TGTGCTAGTGGTCTGGGCCTTCTCTCCTACGAGCAGTACTTC. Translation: CASGLGLLSYEQYF.

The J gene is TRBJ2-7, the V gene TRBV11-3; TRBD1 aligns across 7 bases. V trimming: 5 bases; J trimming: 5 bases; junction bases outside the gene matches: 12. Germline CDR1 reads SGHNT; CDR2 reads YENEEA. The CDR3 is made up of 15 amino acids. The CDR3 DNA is TGTGCCAGCAGCCAATTACAGACAGGGTCGAACGAGCAGTACTTC. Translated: CASSQLQTGSNEQYF.

CDR3 amino acids: CASSFLGANTEAFF. For the CDR3, the DNA is TGTGCCAGCAGCTTCTTGGGAGCGAACACTGAAGCTTTCTTT. The chain joins TRBV7-9 to TRBJ1-1; no reliable D call. The CDR3 spans 14 residues. Trimming left V 3 bases short and J 1 base short, with 9 bases between. Germline CDR1 is SEHNR and CDR2 is FQNEAQ (reference sequence).

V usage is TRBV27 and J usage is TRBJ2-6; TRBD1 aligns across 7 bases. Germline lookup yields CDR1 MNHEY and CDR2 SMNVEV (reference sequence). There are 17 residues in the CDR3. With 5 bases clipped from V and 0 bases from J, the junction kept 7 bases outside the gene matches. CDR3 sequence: CASSPTGQSSGANVLTF. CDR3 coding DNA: TGTGCCAGCAGTCCCACGGGACAGAGCTCTGGGGCCAACGTCCTGACTTTC.

In nucleotides, the CDR3 is TGCAGCGTCCCCCAAGGGGCAGGGTGGACACAAGAGACCCAGTACTTC. Encoded protein: CSVPQGAGWTQETQYF. This chain links TRBV29-1 with TRBJ2-5; a possible D gene is TRBD1 (5 bases). This CDR3 has 16 residues. Trimming removed 6 bases from V and 2 bases from J, with 22 bases in between. Germline lookup yields CDR1 SQVTM and CDR2 ANQGSEA.

The CDR3 here is CASSFFNRASGELFF. The CDR3 DNA sequence: TGTGCCAGCAGCTTTTTTAACAGGGCGAGCGGGGAGCTGTTTTTT. V and J are TRBV11-3 and TRBJ2-2, with D possibly matching TRBD1 (6 bases). Germline assignment: CDR1 SGHNT and CDR2 YENEEA. This CDR3 has 15 residues. Deletions cut 3 bases from V and 7 bases from J, with 15 bases between.

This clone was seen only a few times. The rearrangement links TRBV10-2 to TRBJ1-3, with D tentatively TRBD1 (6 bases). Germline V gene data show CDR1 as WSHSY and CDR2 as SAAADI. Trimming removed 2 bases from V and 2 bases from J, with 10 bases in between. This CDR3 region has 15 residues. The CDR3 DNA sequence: TGCGCCAGCAGTGAGAACGACAGGACTGGAAACACCATATATTTT. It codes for CASSENDRTGNTIYF.